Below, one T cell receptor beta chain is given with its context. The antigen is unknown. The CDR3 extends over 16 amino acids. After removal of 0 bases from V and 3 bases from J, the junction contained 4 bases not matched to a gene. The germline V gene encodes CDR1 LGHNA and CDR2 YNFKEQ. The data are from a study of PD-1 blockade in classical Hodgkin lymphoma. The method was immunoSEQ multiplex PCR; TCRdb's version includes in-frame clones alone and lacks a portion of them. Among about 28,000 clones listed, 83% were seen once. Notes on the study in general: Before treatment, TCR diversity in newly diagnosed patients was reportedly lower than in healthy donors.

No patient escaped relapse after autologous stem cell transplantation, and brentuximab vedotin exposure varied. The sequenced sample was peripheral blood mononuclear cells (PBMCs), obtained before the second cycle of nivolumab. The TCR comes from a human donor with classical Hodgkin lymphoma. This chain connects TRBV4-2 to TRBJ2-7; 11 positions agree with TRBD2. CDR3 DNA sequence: TGTGCCAGCAGCCAAGATGGGCTAGCGGGAGGCTACGAGCAGTACTTC. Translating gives CASSQDGLAGGYEQYF.